The present entry profiles one T cell receptor beta chain with its context. Its specificity is unknown. Construction of TCR beta libraries was performed using quantitative 5'-RACE with molecular barcodes. TCRdb reanalysed the 5' RACE reads using MiXCR and keeps one entry per CDR3 protein. This table has some 400,000 distinct CDR3 sequences, about 20% appearing once. This sample was included in a study of CD8 T cells in ankylosing spondylitis. Broader study findings: Ankylosing spondylitis blood appeared to carry a characteristic TCR beta motif of roughly eight highly homologous variants. Disease-linked clones proved CD8+ and comparatively uncommon in peripheral blood.

The V gene's germline CDR1 is SEHNR and CDR2 FQNEAQ (reference sequence). The CDR3 length is 17 residues. V trimming: 1 base; J trimming: 6 bases; junction bases outside the gene matches: 10. The TCR comes from a male donor with ankylosing spondylitis. The gene calls are TRBV7-9 and TRBJ2-1; TRBD1 aligns across 9 bases. Material: blood, either unsorted or a sorted T cell fraction (not recorded which). This CDR3 reads CASSLGGDRVLGNEQFF. The CDR3 nucleotides read TGTGCCAGCAGCTTAGGAGGGGACAGGGTCTTGGGCAATGAGCAGTTCTTC.